One TCR beta chain is described in this entry. The antigen remains undetermined. V lost 3 bases, J lost 2 bases, and 11 bases lay in between. From germline, CDR1 is LGHNT and CDR2 FRNRAP. The CDR3 sequence is 15 residues long. These data are taken from a study of beta chain features in type 1 diabetes. Study-wide findings and caveats: All four CD4+ subsets from Type 1 diabetes patients carried moderately but significantly shorter TCRB CDR3s.

Every isolated RNA sample was fully reverse transcribed, so sequencing captured expressed TCRB transcripts. The repertoire was sequenced with immunoSEQ multiplex PCR; TCRdb's copy has only in-frame clones and lacks some. Among 680,000 or so clones listed, 13% were seen once. The chain has TRBV12-5 and TRBJ2-1; possibly TRBD1 for D (6 bases). The sequence was collected from a young man with type 1 diabetes. The sequenced sample was naive CD4+ T cells from blood. This CDR3 reads CASGFGQGPYNEQFF. The CDR3 nucleotides read TGTGCTAGTGGTTTCGGCCAGGGGCCCTACAATGAGCAGTTCTTC.